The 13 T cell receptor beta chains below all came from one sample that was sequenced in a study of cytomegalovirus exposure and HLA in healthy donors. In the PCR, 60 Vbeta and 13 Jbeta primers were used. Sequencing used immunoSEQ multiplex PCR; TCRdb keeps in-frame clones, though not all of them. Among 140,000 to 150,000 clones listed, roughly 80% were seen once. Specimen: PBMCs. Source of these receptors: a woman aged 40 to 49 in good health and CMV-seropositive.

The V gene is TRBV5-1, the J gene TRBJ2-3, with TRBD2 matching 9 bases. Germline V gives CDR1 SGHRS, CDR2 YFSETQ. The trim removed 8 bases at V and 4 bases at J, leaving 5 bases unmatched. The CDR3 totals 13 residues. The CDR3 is CASSGSGADTQYF. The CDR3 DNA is TGCGCCAGTAGCGGGAGTGGGGCAGATACGCAGTATTTT.

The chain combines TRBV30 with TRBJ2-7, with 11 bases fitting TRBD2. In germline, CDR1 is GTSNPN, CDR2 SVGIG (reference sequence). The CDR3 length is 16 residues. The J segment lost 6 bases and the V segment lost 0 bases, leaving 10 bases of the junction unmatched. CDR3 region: CAWSVGSSGRMSEQYF. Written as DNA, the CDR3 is TGTGCCTGGAGTGTAGGGTCTAGCGGGAGGATGAGCGAGCAGTACTTC. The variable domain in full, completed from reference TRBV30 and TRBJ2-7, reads SQTIHQWPATLVQPVGSPLSLECTVEGTSNPNLYWYRQAAGRGLQLLFYSVGIGQISSEVPQNLSASRPQDRQFILSSKKLLLSDSGFYLCAWSVGSSGRMSEQYFGPGTRLTVT.

The DNA of the CDR3 is TGTGCCAGCAGTTACAGGACAGGGGATGGCTACACCTTC. Translated, it gives CASSYRTGDGYTF. The V call is TRBV6-6, the J call TRBJ1-2; 9 bases line up with TRBD1. With 2 bases clipped from V and 6 bases from J, the junction kept 1 base outside the gene matches. The germline V gene encodes CDR1 MNHNY and CDR2 SVGAGI (reference sequence). This CDR3 contains 13 residues.

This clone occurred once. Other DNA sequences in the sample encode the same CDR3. DNA of the CDR3: TGTGCCAGCAGTTCTCCTCCCGGGACAGCTCAAAGGCGGCAGCCCCAGCATTTT. Translation gives CASSSPPGTAQRRQPQHF. This chain uses TRBV28 with TRBJ1-5; 7 bases are a match to TRBD1. This CDR3 has 18 amino acids. The V segment lost 4 bases and the J segment 7 bases; nucleotides outside the gene matches: 19. Germline CDR1 reads MDHEN; CDR2 reads SYDVKM.

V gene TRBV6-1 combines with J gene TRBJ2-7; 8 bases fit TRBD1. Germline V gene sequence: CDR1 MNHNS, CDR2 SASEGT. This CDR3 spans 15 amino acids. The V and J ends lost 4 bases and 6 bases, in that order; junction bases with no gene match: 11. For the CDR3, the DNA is TGTGCCAGCAGTGTCTACGGACAGGGAAAAAGCGAGCAGTACTTC. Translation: CASSVYGQGKSEQYF.

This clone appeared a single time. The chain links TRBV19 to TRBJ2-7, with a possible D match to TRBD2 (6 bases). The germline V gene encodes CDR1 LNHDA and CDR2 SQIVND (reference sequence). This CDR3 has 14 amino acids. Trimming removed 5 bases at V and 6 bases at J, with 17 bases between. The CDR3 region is CASSQGAGSSEQYF. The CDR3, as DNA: TGTGCCAGTAGTCAAGGGGCGGGATCGAGCGAGCAGTACTTC.

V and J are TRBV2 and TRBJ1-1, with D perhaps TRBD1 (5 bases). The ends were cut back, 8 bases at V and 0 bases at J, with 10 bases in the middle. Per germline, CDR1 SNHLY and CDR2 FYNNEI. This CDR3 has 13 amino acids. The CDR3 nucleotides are TGTGCCAGCGGGCGGGGGGTGAACACTGAAGCTTTCTTT. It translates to CASGRGVNTEAFF.

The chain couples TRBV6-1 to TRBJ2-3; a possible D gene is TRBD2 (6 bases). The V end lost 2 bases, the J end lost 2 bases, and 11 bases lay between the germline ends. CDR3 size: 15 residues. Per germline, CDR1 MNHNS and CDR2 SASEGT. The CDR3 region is CASSERGGPTDTQYF. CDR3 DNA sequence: TGTGCCAGCAGTGAAAGAGGAGGGCCCACAGATACGCAGTATTTT.

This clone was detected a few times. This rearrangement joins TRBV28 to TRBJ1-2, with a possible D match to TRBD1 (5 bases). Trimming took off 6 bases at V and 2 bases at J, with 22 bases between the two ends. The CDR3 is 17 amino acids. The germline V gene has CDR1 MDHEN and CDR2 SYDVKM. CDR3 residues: CASRSNPPGEGNYGYTF. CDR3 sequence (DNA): TGTGCCAGCAGATCCAACCCGCCGGGGGAAGGGAACTATGGCTACACCTTC.

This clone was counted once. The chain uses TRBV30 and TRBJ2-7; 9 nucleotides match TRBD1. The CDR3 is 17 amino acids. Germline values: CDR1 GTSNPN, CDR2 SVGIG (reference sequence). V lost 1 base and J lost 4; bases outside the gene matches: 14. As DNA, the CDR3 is TGTGCCTGGAGTGCCCCTGTTATGGACAGGGGCGGGTACGAGCAGTACTTC. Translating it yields CAWSAPVMDRGGYEQYF.

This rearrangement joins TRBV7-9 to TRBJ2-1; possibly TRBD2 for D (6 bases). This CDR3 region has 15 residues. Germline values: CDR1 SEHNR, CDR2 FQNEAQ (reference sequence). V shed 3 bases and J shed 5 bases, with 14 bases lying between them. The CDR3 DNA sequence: TGTGCCAGCAGCTTTAGCGGAAATAAAAACAATGAGCAGTTCTTC. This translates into CASSFSGNKNNEQFF.

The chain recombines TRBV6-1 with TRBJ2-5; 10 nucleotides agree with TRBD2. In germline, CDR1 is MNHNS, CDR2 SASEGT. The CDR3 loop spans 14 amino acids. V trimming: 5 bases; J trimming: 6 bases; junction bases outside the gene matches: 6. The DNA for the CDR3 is TGTGCCAGCAGTCCTAGCGGGAGAAGCAAGACCCAGTACTTC. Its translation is CASSPSGRSKTQYF.

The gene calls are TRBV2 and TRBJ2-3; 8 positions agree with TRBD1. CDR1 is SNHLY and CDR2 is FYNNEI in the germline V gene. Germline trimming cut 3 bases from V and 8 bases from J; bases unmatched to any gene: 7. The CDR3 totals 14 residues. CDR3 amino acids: CASSETGASRTQYF. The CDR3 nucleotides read TGTGCCAGCAGTGAGACAGGGGCGAGTCGTACGCAGTATTTT.